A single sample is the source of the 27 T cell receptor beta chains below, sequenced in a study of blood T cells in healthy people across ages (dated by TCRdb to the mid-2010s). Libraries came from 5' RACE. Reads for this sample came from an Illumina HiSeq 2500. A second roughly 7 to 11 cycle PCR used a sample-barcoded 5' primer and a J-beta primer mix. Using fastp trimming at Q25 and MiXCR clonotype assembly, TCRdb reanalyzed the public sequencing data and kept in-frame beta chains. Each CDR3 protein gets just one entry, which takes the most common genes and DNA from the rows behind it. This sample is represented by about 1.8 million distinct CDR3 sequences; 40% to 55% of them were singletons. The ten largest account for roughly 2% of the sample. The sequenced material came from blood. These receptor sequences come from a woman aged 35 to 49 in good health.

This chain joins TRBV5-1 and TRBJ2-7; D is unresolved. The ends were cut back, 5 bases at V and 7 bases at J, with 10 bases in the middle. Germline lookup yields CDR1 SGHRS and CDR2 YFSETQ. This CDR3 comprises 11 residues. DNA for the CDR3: TGCGCCAGCAGGGATGAGTTAGAGCAGTACTTC. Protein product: CASRDELEQYF.

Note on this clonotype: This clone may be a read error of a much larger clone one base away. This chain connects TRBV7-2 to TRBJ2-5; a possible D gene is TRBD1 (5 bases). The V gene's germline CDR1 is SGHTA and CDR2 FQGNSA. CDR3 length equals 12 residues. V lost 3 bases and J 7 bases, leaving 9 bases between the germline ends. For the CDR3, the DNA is TGTGCCAGCAGCTTCAGGGCTGCGACCCAGTACTTC. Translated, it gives CASSFRAATQYF. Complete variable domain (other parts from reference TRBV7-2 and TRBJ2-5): GAGVSQSPSNKVTEKGKDVELRCDPISGHTALYWYRQSLGQGLEFLIYFQGNSAPDKSGLPSDRFSAERTGGSVSTLTIQRTQQEDSAVYLCASSFRAATQYFGPGTRLLVL.

The CDR3 DNA follows: TGCAGTGCCGTCTCCGGGCGAGGCTATGGCTACACCTTC. This gives the protein CSAVSGRGYGYTF. This sequence joins TRBV20-1 and TRBJ1-2; D is unclear. The V gene's germline CDR1 is DFQATT and CDR2 SNEGSKA (reference sequence). The CDR3 totals 13 residues. V was clipped by 6 bases and J by 4 bases, with 15 bases between them.

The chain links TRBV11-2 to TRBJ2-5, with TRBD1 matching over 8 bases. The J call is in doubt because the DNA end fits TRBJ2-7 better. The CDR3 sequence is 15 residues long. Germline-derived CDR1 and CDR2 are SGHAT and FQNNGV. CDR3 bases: TGTGCCAGCAGCTTGTGGGGGACAGGACCCTACGAGCAGTACTTC. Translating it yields CASSLWGTGPYEQYF.

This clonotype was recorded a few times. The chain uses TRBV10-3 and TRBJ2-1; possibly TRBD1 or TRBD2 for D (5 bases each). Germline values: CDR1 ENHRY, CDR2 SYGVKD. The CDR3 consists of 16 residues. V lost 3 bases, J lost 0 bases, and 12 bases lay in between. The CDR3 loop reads CAISEGLGASYNEQFF. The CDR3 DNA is TGTGCCATCAGTGAAGGCCTCGGGGCCTCCTACAATGAGCAGTTCTTC.

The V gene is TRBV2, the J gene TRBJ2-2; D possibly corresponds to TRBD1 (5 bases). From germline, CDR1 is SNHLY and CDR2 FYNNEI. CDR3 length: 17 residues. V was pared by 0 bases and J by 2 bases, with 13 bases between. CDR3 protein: CASSEASGRANTGELFF. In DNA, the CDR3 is TGTGCCAGCAGTGAAGCATCCGGCAGGGCAAACACCGGGGAGCTGTTTTTT.

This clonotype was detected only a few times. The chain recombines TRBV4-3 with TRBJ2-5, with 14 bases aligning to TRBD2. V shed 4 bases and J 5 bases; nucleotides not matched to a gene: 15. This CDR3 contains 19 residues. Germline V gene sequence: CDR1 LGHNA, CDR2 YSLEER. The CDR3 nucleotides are TGCGCCAGCAGCCCTTGGGAGACTAGCGGGGGGGCCCTTATCGAGACCCAGTACTTC. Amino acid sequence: CASSPWETSGGALIETQYF.

CDR3 DNA sequence: TGTGCCAGCAGCCTATCTCCGGACAGGGGCAGGTTTGGGCAGTACTTC. Encoded protein: CASSLSPDRGRFGQYF. J is TRBJ2-7 and V is TRBV11-2; 9 nucleotides align to TRBD1. The CDR3 is 16 amino acids. Germline V CDR1 and CDR2: SGHAT, FQNNGV. After removal of 5 bases from V and 9 bases from J, the junction contained 17 bases not matched to a gene.

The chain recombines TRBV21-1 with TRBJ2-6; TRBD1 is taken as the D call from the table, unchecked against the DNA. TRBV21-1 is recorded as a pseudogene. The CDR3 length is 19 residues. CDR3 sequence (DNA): TGTGCCAGCATCCAGTCGCCGGGACAGGGGAAGACTGGGGCCAACGTCCTGACTTTC. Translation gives CASIQSPGQGKTGANVLTF.

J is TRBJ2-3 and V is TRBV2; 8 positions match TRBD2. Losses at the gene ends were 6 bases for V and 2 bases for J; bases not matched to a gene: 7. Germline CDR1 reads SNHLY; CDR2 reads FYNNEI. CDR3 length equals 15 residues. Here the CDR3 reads CASRVIGGATDTQYF. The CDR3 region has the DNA TGTGCCAGCAGAGTAATCGGGGGGGCCACAGATACGCAGTATTTT.

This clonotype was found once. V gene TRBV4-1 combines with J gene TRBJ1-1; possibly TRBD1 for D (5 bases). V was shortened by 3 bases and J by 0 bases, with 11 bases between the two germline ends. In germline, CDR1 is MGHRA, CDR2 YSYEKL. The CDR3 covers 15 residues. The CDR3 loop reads CASSQLGRVNTEAFF. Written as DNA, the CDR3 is TGCGCCAGCAGCCAGTTGGGACGGGTGAACACTGAAGCTTTCTTT.

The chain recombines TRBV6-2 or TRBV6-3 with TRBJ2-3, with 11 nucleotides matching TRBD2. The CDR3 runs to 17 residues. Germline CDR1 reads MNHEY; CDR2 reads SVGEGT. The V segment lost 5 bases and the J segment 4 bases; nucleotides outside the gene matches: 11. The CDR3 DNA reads TGTGCCAGCAGTGCCCGACTAGCGGGGTTGTATGCAGATACGCAGTATTTT. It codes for CASSARLAGLYADTQYF.

In nucleotides, the CDR3 is TGTGCCAGCTCACCAAGAGGGAGTTCACCCCTCCACTTT. Translating it yields CASSPRGSSPLHF. This rearrangement joins TRBV18 to TRBJ1-6, with D unclear. V gave up 2 bases and J gave up 9 bases, with 8 bases separating them. CDR3 length equals 13 residues. Per the germline V gene, CDR1 is KGHSH and CDR2 is LQKENI.

CDR3 coding DNA: TGTGCCAGCAGCCAAGACCCCCTAGCGGGGGGCCCCGTTTCTCAGTATTTT. Amino acids: CASSQDPLAGGPVSQYF. This chain uses TRBV3-1 with TRBJ2-3; 11 nucleotides line up with TRBD2. V shed 0 bases and J 12 bases; nucleotides not matched to a gene: 14. Germline lookup yields CDR1 LGHDT and CDR2 YNNKEL (reference sequence). The CDR3 spans 17 residues.

The CDR3 reads CASSLAIGEGRSEAFF. CDR3 coding DNA: TGCGCCAGCAGCTTGGCCATCGGGGAGGGGAGGTCCGAAGCTTTCTTT. The chain uses TRBV5-1 and TRBJ1-1; D may be TRBD1 (5 bases). Trimming shortened V by 0 bases and J by 8 bases, and 20 bases separated the two germline ends. This CDR3 has 16 amino acids. Germline V gives CDR1 SGHRS, CDR2 YFSETQ. The full variable domain, with the rest looked up from reference TRBV5-1 and TRBJ1-1, is KAGVTQTPRYLIKTRGQQVTLSCSPISGHRSVSWYQQTPGQGLQFLFEYFSETQRNKGNFPGRFSGRQFSNSRSEMNVSTLELGDSALYLCASSLAIGEGRSEAFFGQGTRLTVV.

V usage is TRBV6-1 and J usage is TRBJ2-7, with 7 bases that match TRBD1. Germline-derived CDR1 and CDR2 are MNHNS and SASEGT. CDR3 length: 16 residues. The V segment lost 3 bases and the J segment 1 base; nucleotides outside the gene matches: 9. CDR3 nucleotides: TGTGCCAGCAGTGACGCCGGGACAGTTAATTCCTACGAGCAGTACTTC. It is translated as CASSDAGTVNSYEQYF.

The CDR3 is CASSYEGTMNTEAFF. The CDR3 DNA reads TGTGCCAGCAGTTACGAGGGTACCATGAACACTGAAGCTTTCTTT. The chain couples TRBV6-5 to TRBJ1-1, with D hard to call. V was clipped by 2 bases and J by 0 bases, with 10 bases between them. The CDR3 has 15 amino acids. Germline CDR1 MNHEY, CDR2 SVGAGI.

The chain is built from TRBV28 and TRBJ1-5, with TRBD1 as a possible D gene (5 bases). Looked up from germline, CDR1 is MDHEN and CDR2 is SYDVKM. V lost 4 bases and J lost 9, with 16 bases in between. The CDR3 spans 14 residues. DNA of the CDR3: TGTGCCAGCAGTTCGACAGCGATGGATCGGCCCCAGCATTTT. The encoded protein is CASSSTAMDRPQHF.

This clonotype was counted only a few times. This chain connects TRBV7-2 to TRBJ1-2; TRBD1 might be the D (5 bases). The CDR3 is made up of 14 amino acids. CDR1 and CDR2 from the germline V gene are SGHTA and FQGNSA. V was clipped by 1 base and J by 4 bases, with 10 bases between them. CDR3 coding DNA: TGTGCCAGCAGCTTAGACCCAGGGATCTATGGCTACACCTTC. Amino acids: CASSLDPGIYGYTF.

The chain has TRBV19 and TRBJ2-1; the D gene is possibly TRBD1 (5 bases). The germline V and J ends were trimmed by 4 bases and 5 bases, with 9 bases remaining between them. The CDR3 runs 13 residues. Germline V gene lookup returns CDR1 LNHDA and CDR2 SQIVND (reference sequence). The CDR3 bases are TGTGCCAGTAGTACGACAGCTAACAATGAGCAGTTCTTC. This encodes CASSTTANNEQFF.

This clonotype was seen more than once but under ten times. Here the CDR3 DNA reads TGTGCCAGCAGCCTCCGGATGACAGGGTGGGGTGAGACCCAGTACTTC. Residues: CASSLRMTGWGETQYF. This rearrangement joins TRBV5-6 to TRBJ2-5; 7 bases align to TRBD1. Germline V CDR1 and CDR2: SGHDT, YYEEEE. This CDR3 contains 16 residues. V lost 4 bases to trimming and J lost 5 bases; unmatched junction nucleotides: 14.

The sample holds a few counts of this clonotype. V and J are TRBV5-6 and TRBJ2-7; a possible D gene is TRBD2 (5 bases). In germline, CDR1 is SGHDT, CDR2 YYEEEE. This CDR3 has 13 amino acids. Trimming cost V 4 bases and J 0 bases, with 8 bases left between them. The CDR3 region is CASSPGNSYEQYF. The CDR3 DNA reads TGTGCCAGCAGCCCCGGGAACTCCTACGAGCAGTACTTC.

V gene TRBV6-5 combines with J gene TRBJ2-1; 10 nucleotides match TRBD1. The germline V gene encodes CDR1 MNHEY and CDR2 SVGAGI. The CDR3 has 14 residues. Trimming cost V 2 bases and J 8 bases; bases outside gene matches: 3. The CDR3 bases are TGTGCCAGCAGTTACCGGGACAGGGGATATGAGCAGTTCTTC. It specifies CASSYRDRGYEQFF.

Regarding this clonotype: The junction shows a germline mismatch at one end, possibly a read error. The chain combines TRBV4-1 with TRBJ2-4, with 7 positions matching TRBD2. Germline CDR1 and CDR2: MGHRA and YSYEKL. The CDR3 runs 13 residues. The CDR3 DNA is TGCGCCAGCAGCCGTTGGGAGGGGAACATTCAGTGCTTC. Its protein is CASSRWEGNIQCF.

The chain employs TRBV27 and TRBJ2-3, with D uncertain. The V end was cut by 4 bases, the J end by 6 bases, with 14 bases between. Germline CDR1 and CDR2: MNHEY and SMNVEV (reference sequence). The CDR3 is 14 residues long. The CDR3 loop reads CASSSGQVWDTQYF. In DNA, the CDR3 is TGTGCCAGCAGTTCTGGGCAGGTGTGGGATACGCAGTATTTT.

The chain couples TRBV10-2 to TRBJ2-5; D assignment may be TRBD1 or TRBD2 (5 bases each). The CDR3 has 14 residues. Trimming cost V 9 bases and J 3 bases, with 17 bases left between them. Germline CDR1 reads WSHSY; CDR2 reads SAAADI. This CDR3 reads CASYQGESKETQYF. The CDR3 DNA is TGCGCCAGTTATCAGGGAGAAAGTAAAGAGACCCAGTACTTC.

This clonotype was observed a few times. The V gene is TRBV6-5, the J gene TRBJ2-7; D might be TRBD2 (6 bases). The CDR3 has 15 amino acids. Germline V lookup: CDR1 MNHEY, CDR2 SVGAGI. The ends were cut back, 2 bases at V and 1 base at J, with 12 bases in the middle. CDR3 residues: CASSYGIGGSYEQYF. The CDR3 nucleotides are TGTGCCAGCAGTTACGGGATTGGAGGGTCCTACGAGCAGTACTTC.